This T cell receptor (beta chain) came from a study of blood T cell repertoires in COVID-19. For the study at large: The origin of the acute and convalescent COVID-19 samples was the United States, Italy and Spain. PBMCs, B-cell-depleted T cells, or T cells were the source of the cDNA or gDNA that made up the material.

CDR1 is MNHEY and CDR2 is SVGAGI in the germline V gene. The length of the CDR3 is 15 residues. J was trimmed by 2 bases and V by 0 bases; bases with no gene match: 1. This clone appeared a single time. TCRdb's copy holds only in-frame clones and misses some; the assay was immunoSEQ multiplex PCR. The sample carries 95,000 to 110,000 clones, approximately 81% recorded once. The sample taken for sequencing was peripheral blood. This sequence was found in a human donor in a cohort sampled during active COVID-19. The chain has TRBV6-5 and TRBJ2-3; TRBD1 matches 8 bases. The CDR3 reads CASSYSGQVTDTQYF. CDR3 in DNA: TGTGCCAGCAGTTACTCGGGACAGGTCACAGATACGCAGTATTTT.